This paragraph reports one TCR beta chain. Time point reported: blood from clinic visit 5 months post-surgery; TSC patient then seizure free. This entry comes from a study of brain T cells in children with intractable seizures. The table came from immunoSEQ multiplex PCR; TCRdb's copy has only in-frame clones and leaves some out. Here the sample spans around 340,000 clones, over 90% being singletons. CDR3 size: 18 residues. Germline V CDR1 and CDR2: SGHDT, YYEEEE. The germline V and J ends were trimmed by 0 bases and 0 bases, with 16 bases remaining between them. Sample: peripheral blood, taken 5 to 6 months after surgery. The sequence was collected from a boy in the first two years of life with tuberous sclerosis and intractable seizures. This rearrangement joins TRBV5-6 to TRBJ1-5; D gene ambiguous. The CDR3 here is CASSLGMWRRLSNQPQHF. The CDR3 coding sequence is TGTGCCAGCAGCTTGGGTATGTGGAGAAGGCTTAGCAATCAGCCCCAGCATTTT. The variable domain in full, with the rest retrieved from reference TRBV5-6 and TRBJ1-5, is DAGVTQSPTHLIKTRGQQVTLRCSPKSGHDTVSWYQQALGQGPQFIFQYYEEEERQRGNFPDRFSGHQFPNYSSELNVNALLLGDSALYLCASSLGMWRRLSNQPQHFGDGTRLSIL.